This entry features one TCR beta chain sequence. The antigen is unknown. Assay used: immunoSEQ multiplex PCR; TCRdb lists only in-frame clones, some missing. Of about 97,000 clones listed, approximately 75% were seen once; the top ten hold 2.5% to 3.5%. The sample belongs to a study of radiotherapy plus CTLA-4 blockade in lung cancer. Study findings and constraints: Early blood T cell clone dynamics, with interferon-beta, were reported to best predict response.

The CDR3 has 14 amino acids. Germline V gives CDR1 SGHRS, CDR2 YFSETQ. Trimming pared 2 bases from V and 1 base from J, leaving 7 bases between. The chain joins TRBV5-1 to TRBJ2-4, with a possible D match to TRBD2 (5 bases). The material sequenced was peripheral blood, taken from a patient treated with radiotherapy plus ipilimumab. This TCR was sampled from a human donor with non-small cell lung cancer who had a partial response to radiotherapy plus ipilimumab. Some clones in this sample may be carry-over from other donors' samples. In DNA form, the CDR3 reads TGCGCCAGCAGCTTCGGGGAGGCCAAAAACATTCAGTACTTC. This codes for CASSFGEAKNIQYF. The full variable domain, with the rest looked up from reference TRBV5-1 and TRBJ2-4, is KAGVTQTPRYLIKTRGQQVTLSCSPISGHRSVSWYQQTPGQGLQFLFEYFSETQRNKGNFPGRFSGRQFSNSRSEMNVSTLELGDSALYLCASSFGEAKNIQYFGAGTRLSVL.